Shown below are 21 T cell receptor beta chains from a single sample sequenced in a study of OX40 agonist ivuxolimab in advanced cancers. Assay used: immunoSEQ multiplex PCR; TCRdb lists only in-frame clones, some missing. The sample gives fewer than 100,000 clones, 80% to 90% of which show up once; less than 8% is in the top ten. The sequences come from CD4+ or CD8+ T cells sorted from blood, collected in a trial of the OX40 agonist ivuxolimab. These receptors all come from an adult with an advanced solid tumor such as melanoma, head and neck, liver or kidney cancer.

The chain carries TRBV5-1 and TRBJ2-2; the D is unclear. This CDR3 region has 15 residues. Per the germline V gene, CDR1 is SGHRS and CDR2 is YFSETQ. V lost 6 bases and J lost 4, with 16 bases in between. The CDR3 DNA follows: TGCGCCAGCACCGAGGTACCCCTGGGCACCGGGGAGCTGTTTTTT. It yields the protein CASTEVPLGTGELFF.

The CDR3 DNA reads as TGCGCCAGCAGCAAAGAGCTCCGGGACAGGGGTTCACCCCTCCACTTT. This translates into CASSKELRDRGSPLHF. This chain uses TRBV5-1 with TRBJ1-6, with 10 bases that match TRBD1. In germline, CDR1 is SGHRS, CDR2 YFSETQ. CDR3 length equals 16 residues. V shed 4 bases, J shed 9 bases, and the junction held 10 bases outside the gene matches. Together with reference TRBV5-1 and TRBJ1-6, the CDR3 gives the full variable domain: KAGVTQTPRYLIKTRGQQVTLSCSPISGHRSVSWYQQTPGQGLQFLFEYFSETQRNKGNFPGRFSGRQFSNSRSEMNVSTLELGDSALYLCASSKELRDRGSPLHFGNGTRLTVT.

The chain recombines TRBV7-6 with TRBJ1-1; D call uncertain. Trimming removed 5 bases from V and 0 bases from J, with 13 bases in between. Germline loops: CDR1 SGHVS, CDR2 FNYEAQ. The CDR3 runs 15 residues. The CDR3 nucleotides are TGTGCCAGCAGCCCTCGAAGAGTTATGAACACTGAAGCTTTCTTT. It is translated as CASSPRRVMNTEAFF.

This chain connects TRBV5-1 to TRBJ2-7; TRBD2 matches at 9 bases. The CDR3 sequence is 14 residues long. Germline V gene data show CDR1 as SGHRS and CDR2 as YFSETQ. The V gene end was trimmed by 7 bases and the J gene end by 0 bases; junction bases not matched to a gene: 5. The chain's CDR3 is CASGGGGGSYEQYF. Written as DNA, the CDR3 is TGCGCCAGCGGCGGGGGGGGCGGCTCCTACGAGCAGTACTTC.

CDR3 nucleotide sequence: TGTGCCAGCAGTCCAAGAGGGGGACGGTATGGCTACACCTTC. Residues: CASSPRGGRYGYTF. The chain uses TRBV6-5 and TRBJ1-2, with D perhaps TRBD1 (6 bases). Germline V lookup: CDR1 MNHEY, CDR2 SVGAGI. The CDR3 sequence is 14 residues long. V was cut by 5 bases and J by 5 bases, with 15 bases left in between.

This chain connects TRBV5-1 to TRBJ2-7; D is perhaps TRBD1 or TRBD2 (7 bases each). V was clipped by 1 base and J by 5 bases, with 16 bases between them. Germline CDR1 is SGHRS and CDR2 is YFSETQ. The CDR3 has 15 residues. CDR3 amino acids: CASSLISGGEDEQYF. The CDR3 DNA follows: TGCGCCAGCAGCTTGATTTCAGGGGGGGAGGACGAGCAGTACTTC. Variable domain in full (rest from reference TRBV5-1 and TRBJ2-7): KAGVTQTPRYLIKTRGQQVTLSCSPISGHRSVSWYQQTPGQGLQFLFEYFSETQRNKGNFPGRFSGRQFSNSRSEMNVSTLELGDSALYLCASSLISGGEDEQYFGPGTRLTVT.

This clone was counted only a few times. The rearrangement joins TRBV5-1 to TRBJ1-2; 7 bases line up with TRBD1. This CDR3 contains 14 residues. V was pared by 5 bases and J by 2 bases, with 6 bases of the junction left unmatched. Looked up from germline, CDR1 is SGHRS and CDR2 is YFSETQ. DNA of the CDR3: TGCGCCAGCAGAAGGGGGCAGGCAAACTATGGCTACACCTTC. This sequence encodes CASRRGQANYGYTF. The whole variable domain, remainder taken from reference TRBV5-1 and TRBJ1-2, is KAGVTQTPRYLIKTRGQQVTLSCSPISGHRSVSWYQQTPGQGLQFLFEYFSETQRNKGNFPGRFSGRQFSNSRSEMNVSTLELGDSALYLCASRRGQANYGYTFGSGTRLTVV.

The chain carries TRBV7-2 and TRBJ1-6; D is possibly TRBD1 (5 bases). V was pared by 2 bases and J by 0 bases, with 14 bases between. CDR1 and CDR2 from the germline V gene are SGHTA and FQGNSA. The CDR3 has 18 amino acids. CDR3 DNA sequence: TGTGCCAGCAGCTTAAAGATAGGGACGGTCTCCTATAATTCACCCCTCCACTTT. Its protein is CASSLKIGTVSYNSPLHF. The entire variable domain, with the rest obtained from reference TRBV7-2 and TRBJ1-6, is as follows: GAGVSQSPSNKVTEKGKDVELRCDPISGHTALYWYRQSLGQGLEFLIYFQGNSAPDKSGLPSDRFSAERTGGSVSTLTIQRTQQEDSAVYLCASSLKIGTVSYNSPLHFGNGTRLTVT.

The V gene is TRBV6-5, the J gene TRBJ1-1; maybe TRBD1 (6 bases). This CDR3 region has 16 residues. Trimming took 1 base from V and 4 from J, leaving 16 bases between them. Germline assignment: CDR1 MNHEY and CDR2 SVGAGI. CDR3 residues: CASSYFRAGRGTEAFF. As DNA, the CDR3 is TGTGCCAGCAGTTACTTTAGGGCTGGCAGGGGCACTGAAGCTTTCTTT.

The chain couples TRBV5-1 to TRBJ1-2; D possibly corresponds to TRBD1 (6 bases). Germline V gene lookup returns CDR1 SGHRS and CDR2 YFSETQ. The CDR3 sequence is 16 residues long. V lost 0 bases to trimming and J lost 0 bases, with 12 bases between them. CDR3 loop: CASSLVLRGTNYGYTF. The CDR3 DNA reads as TGCGCCAGCAGCTTGGTGTTAAGGGGGACTAACTATGGCTACACCTTC.

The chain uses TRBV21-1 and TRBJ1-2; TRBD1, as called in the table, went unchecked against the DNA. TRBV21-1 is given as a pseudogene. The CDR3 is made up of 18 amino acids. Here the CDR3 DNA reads TGTGCCAGCAGCATAAGAGGTGAACCGGGACAGGGAGGGTATGGCTACACCTTC. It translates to CASSIRGEPGQGGYGYTF.

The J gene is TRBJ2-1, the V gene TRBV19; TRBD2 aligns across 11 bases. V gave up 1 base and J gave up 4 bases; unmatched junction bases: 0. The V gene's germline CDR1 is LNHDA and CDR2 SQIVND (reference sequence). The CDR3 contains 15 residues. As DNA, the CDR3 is TGTGCCAGTAGTATAGCTAGCGGGGGGTACAATGAGCAGTTCTTC. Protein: CASSIASGGYNEQFF.

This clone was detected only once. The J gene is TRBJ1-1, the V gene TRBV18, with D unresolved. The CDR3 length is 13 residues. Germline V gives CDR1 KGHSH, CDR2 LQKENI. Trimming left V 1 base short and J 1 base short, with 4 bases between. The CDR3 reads CASSPLPNTEAFF. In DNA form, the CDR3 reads TGTGCCAGCTCACCACTTCCGAACACTGAAGCTTTCTTT. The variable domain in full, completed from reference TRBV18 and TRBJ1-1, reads NAGVMQNPRHLVRRRGQEARLRCSPMKGHSHVYWYRQLPEEGLKFMVYLQKENIIDESGMPKERFSAEFPKEGPSILRIQQVVRGDSAAYFCASSPLPNTEAFFGQGTRLTVV.

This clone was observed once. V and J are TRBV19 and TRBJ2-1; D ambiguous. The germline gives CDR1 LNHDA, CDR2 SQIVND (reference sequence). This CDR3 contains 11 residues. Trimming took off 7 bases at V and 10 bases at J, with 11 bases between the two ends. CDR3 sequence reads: CASTERQEQFF. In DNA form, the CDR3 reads TGTGCCAGTACCGAAAGGCAAGAGCAGTTCTTC. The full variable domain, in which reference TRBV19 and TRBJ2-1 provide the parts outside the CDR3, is DGGITQSPKYLFRKEGQNVTLSCEQNLNHDAMYWYRQDPGQGLRLIYYSQIVNDFQKGDIAEGYSVSREKKESFPLTVTSAQKNPTAFYLCASTERQEQFFGPGTRLTVL.

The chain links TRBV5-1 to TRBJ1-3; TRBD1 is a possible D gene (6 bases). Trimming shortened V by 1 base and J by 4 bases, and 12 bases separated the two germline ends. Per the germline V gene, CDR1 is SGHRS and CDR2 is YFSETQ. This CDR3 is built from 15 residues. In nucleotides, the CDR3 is TGCGCCAGCAGCTTGTCGTCAGGGGTCGGAAACACCATATATTTT. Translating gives CASSLSSGVGNTIYF. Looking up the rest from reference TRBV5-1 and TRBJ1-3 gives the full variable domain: KAGVTQTPRYLIKTRGQQVTLSCSPISGHRSVSWYQQTPGQGLQFLFEYFSETQRNKGNFPGRFSGRQFSNSRSEMNVSTLELGDSALYLCASSLSSGVGNTIYFGEGSWLTVV.

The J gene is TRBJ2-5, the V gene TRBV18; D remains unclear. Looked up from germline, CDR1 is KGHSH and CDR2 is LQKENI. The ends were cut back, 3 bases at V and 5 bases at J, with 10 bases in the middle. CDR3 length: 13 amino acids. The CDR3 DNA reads TGTGCCAGCTCACCTACCCCAATGGAGACCCAGTACTTC. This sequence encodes CASSPTPMETQYF.

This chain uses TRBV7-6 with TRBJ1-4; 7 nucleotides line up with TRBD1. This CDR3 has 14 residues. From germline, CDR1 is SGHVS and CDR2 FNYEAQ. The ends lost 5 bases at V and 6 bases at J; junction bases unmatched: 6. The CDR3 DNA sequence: TGTGCCAGCAGCCCAGGGGGTGTATATGAAAAACTGTTTTTT. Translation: CASSPGGVYEKLFF.

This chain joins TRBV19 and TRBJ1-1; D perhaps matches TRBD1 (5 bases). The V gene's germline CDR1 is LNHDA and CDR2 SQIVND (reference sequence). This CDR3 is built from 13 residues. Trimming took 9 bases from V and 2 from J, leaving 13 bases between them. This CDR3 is CASERGVNTEAFF. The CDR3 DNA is TGTGCCAGCGAGAGGGGAGTAAACACTGAAGCTTTCTTT.

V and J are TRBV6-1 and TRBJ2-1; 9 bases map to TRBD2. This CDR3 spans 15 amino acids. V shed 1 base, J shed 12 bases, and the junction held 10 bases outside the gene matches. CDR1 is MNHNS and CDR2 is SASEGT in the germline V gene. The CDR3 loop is CASSEGGVAGARQFF. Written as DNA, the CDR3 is TGTGCCAGCAGTGAAGGAGGAGTAGCGGGGGCTCGGCAGTTCTTC.

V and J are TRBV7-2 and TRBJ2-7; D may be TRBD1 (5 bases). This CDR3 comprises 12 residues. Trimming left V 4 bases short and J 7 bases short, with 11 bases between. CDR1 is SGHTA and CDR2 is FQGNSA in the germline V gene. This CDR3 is CASSSNAGEQYF. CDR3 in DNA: TGTGCCAGCAGCTCTAATGCAGGGGAGCAGTACTTC.

The DNA of the CDR3 is TGCGCCAGCAGCCAGGGACAGCGCTTCTCGGGGAACGAGCAGTACTTC. Protein product: CASSQGQRFSGNEQYF. The chain recombines TRBV4-3 with TRBJ2-7, with 7 bases identical to TRBD1. V lost 3 bases and J lost 5; bases outside the gene matches: 13. CDR1 LGHNA and CDR2 YSLEER come from the germline V gene. The CDR3 contains 16 residues.